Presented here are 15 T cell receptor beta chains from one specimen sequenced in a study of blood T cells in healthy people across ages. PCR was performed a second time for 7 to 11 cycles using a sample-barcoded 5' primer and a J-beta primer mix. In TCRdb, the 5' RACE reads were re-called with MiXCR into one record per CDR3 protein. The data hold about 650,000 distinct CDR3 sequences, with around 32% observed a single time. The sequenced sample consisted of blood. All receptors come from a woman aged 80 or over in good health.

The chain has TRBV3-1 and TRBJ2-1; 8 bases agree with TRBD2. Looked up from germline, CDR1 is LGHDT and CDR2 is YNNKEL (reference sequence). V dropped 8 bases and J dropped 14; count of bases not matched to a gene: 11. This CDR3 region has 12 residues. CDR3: CASSSSGGGEFF. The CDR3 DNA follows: TGTGCCAGCTCTTCCAGCGGGGGCGGTGAGTTCTTC.

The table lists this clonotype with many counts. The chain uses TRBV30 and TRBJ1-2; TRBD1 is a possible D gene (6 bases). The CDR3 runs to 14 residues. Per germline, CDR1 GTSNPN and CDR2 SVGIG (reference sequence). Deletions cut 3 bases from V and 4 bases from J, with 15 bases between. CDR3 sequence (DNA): TGTGCCTGGAGCAAGGGGGGATTGGGCTATGGCTACACCTTC. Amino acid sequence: CAWSKGGLGYGYTF.

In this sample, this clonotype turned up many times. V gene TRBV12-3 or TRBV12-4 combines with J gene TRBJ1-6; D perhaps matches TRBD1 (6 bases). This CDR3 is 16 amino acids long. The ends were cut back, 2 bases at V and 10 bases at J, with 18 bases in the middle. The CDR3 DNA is TGTGCCAGCAGTTTATCCTGGGGGGCGCCGGTCTCACCCCTCCACTTT. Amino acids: CASSLSWGAPVSPLHF.

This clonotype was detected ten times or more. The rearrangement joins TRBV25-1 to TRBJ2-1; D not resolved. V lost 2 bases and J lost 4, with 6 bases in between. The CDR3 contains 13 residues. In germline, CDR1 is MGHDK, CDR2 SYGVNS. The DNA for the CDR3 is TGTGCCAGCAGTGAAGTCGGGTACAATGAGCAGTTCTTC. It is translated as CASSEVGYNEQFF.

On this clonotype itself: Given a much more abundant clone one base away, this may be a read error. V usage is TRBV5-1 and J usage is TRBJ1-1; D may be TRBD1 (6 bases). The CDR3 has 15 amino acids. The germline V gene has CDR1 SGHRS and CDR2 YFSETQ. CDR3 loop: CTSSLSTGPRTEAFF. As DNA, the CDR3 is TGCACCAGCAGCTTAAGTACAGGGCCTCGCACTGAAGCTTTCTTT.

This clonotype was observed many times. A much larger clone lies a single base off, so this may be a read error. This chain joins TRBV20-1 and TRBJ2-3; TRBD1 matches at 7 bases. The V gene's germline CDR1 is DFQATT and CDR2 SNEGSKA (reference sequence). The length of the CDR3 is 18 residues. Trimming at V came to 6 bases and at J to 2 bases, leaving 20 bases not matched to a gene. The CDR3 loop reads CSAPNPETGYSNTDTQYF. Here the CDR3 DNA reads TGCAGTGCCCCCAACCCGGAGACAGGGTATTCTAACACAGATACGCAGTATTTT.

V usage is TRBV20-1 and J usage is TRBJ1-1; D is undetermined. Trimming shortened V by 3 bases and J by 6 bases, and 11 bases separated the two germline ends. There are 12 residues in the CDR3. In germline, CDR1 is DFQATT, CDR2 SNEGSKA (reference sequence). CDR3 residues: CSARAPGPEAFF. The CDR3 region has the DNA TGCAGTGCTAGGGCCCCAGGCCCTGAAGCTTTCTTT.

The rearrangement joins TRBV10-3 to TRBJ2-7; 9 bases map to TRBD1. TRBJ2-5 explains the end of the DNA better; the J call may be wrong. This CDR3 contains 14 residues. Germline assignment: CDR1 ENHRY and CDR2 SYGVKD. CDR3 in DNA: TGTGCCATCAGTGAACGGGACAGGGAAGAGACCCAGTACTTC. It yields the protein CAISERDREETQYF.

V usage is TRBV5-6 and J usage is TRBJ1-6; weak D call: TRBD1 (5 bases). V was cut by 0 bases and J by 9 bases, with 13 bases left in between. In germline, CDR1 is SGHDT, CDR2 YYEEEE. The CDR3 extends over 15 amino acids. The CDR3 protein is CASSLEGLVSSPLHF. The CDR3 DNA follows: TGTGCCAGCAGCTTGGAGGGGTTGGTTAGTTCACCCCTCCACTTT.

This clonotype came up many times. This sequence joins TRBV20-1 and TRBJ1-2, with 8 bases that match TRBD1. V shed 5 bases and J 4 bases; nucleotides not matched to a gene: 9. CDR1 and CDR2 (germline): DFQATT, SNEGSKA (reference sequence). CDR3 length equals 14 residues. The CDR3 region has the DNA TGCAGTGCTCCTCTCCCAGGGGGCAGCTATGGCTACACCTTC. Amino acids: CSAPLPGGSYGYTF.

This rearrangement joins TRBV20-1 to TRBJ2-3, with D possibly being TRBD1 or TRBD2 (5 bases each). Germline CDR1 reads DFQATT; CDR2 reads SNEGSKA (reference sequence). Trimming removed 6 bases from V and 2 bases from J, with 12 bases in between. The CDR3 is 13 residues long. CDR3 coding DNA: TGCAGTGCGAGGGACGGATACACAGATACGCAGTATTTT. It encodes CSARDGYTDTQYF.

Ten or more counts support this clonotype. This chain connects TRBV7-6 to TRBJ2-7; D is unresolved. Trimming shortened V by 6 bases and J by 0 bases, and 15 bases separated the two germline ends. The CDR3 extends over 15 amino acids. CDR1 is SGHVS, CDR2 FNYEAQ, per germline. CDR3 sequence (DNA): TGTGCCAGCAGTCCATCCTCTTCGCCCTCCTACGAGCAGTACTTC. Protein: CASSPSSSPSYEQYF. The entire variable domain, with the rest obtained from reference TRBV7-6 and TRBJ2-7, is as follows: GAGVSQSPRYKVTKRGQDVALRCDPISGHVSLYWYRQALGQGPEFLTYFNYEAQQDKSGLPNDRFSAERPEGSISTLTIQRTEQRDSAMYRCASSPSSSPSYEQYFGPGTRLTVT.

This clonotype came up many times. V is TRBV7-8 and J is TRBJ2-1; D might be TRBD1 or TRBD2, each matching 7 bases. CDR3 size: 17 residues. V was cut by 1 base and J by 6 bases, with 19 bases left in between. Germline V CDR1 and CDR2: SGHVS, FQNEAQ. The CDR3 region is CASSLGGGGAGGNEQFF. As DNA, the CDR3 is TGTGCCAGCAGCTTAGGAGGGGGGGGCGCAGGGGGCAATGAGCAGTTCTTC.

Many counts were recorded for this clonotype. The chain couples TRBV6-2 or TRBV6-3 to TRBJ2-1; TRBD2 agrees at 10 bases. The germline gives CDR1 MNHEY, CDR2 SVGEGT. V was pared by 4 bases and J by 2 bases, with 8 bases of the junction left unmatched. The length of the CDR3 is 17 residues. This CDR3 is CASSWASSGGPYNEQFF. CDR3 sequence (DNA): TGTGCCAGCAGTTGGGCCTCTAGCGGGGGACCCTACAATGAGCAGTTCTTC.

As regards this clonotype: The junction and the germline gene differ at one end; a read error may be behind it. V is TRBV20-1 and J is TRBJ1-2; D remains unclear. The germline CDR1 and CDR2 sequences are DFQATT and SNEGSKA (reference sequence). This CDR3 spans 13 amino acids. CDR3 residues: CSALYQPLYGHTF. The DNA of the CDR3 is TGCAGTGCTTTGTACCAGCCGCTCTATGGCCACACCTTC.